The following is a TCR beta chain sequence with its context. Measured with immunoSEQ multiplex PCR; TCRdb has only the in-frame clones, and not every one. This sample carries 250,000 or so clones, around 84% of them seen once, and the ten largest clones take 3.5% to 5%. The CDR3 is made up of 17 amino acids. Germline V lookup: CDR1 LGHNA, CDR2 YNFKEQ. The trim removed 0 bases at V and 1 base at J, leaving 6 bases unmatched. This specimen belongs to a study of blood T cell repertoires in COVID-19. Overall study: Spain, Italy and the United States supplied samples that represented acute and convalescent COVID-19. Nucleic acid was either cDNA or gDNA, and it came from T cells, B-cell-depleted T cells, or PBMCs.

The receptor was isolated from a man aged 60 to 69 with acute or convalescent COVID-19. This chain joins TRBV4-2 and TRBJ2-7, with 10 positions matching TRBD2. The sample was peripheral blood. CDR3 coding DNA: TGTGCCAGCAGCCAAGATAAGCGGGAGGGCCGATCCTACGAGCAGTACTTC. This translates into CASSQDKREGRSYEQYF.